Following are 28 T cell receptor beta chains from one sample sequenced in a study of post-analysis software for immune sequencing data (dated by TCRdb to between 2014 and 2017). Receptor libraries were prepared by PCR. TCRdb lists the instrument as Illumina HiSeq 2500. To reduce PCR and sequencing biases, unique molecular identifiers were built into the TCR beta cDNA libraries. The public sequencing data were trimmed at Q25 with fastp and processed into clonotypes with MiXCR by TCRdb, which kept only in-frame beta chains. Entries are consolidated by CDR3 protein sequence, retaining the most common genes and DNA. Across this sample there are under 200,000 distinct CDR3 sequences, with around 36% seen only once. Jointly, the top ten make up over 25% of the sample. The label giving this sample's time point can be read as: second blood draw from one MS patient after hematopoietic stem cell transplantation.

The source material was blood, sampled after autologous hematopoietic stem cell transplantation. The origin of the receptors is a girl aged 5-17 years with multiple sclerosis. Donor details come from another sample of the same person, matched by shared clones.

This clonotype turned up a few times. This rearrangement joins TRBV6-5 to TRBJ2-3; 10 nucleotides align to TRBD2. The CDR3 is 16 amino acids. V trimming: 2 bases; J trimming: 2 bases; junction bases outside the gene matches: 4. The germline gives CDR1 MNHEY, CDR2 SVGAGI. CDR3 in amino acids: CASSYTTSGYTDTQYF. DNA for the CDR3: TGTGCCAGCAGTTACACGACTAGCGGGTACACAGATACGCAGTATTTT.

Worth noting for this clonotype: With a much larger clone just one base away, this may be a read error. V gene TRBV6-5 combines with J gene TRBJ1-6; no reliable D call. Per the germline V gene, CDR1 is MNHEY and CDR2 is SVGAGI. The CDR3 loop spans 15 amino acids. CDR3 sequence: CAGSYSDGKNSPLHF. The CDR3, as DNA: TGTGCCGGCAGTTACTCGGACGGGAAAAATTCACCCCTCCACTTT.

Points on this clonotype: This clone may be a read error of a much larger clone one base away. The chain combines TRBV10-3 with TRBJ2-5; D may be TRBD1 (5 bases). The germline gives CDR1 ENHRY, CDR2 SYGVKD. This CDR3 is 14 amino acids long. The CDR3 here is CAIKTETDQGTQYF. CDR3 nucleotides: TGTGCCATCAAAACGGAGACAGACCAAGGGACCCAGTACTTC.

The chain recombines TRBV5-1 with TRBJ2-3; the match to TRBD1 covers 9 bases. The CDR3 runs to 15 residues. V lost 2 bases to trimming and J lost 3 bases; unmatched junction nucleotides: 4. Per germline, CDR1 SGHRS and CDR2 YFSETQ. The DNA of the CDR3 is TGCGCCAGCAGCTTCAGCGGGACAGGGACAGATACGCAGTATTTT. It specifies CASSFSGTGTDTQYF. The full variable domain, in which reference TRBV5-1 and TRBJ2-3 provide the parts outside the CDR3, is KAGVTQTPRYLIKTRGQQVTLSCSPISGHRSVSWYQQTPGQGLQFLFEYFSETQRNKGNFPGRFSGRQFSNSRSEMNVSTLELGDSALYLCASSFSGTGTDTQYFGPGTRLTVL.

The V call is TRBV5-4, the J call TRBJ2-1; 10 bases fit TRBD2. Trimming cost V 1 base and J 3 bases; bases outside gene matches: 4. CDR3 size: 16 residues. From germline, CDR1 is SGHNT and CDR2 YYREEE (reference sequence). CDR3 sequence (DNA): TGTGCCAGCAGCTTGCCTAGCGGGGGTCACTACAATGAGCAGTTCTTC. This encodes CASSLPSGGHYNEQFF.

The rearrangement uses TRBV6-5 and TRBJ2-7; 8 nucleotides agree with TRBD2. J was trimmed by 0 bases and V by 6 bases; bases with no gene match: 4. The V gene's germline CDR1 is MNHEY and CDR2 SVGAGI. This CDR3 spans 14 amino acids. CDR3 loop: CASRKLAASYEQYF. DNA for the CDR3: TGTGCCAGCAGGAAACTAGCGGCCTCCTACGAGCAGTACTTC.

The rearrangement uses TRBV28 and TRBJ1-2; D is perhaps TRBD1 (6 bases). This CDR3 comprises 15 residues. Per the germline V gene, CDR1 is MDHEN and CDR2 is SYDVKM. Deletions cut 5 bases from V and 2 bases from J, with 15 bases between. The CDR3 nucleotides read TGTGCCAGCAGTACTCCACCCACAGGGAACTATGGCTACACCTTC. Translated, it gives CASSTPPTGNYGYTF.

This clonotype occurred a few times. The chain's CDR3 is CASSQWGGAGTDTQYF. DNA of the CDR3: TGTGCCAGCAGCCAGTGGGGTGGGGCGGGCACAGATACGCAGTATTTT. J is TRBJ2-3 and V is TRBV28; D may be TRBD1 (5 bases). The CDR3 has 16 amino acids. The V end lost 6 bases, the J end lost 1 base, and 17 bases lay between the germline ends. Germline V gene lookup returns CDR1 MDHEN and CDR2 SYDVKM. The complete variable domain, with remaining parts taken from reference TRBV28 and TRBJ2-3, reads DVKVTQSSRYLVKRTGEKVFLECVQDMDHENMFWYRQDPGLGLRLIYFSYDVKMKEKGDIPEGYSVSREKKERFSLILESASTNQTSMYLCASSQWGGAGTDTQYFGPGTRLTVL.

This clonotype was counted between two and nine times. The chain joins TRBV20-1 to TRBJ2-3; 8 nucleotides align to TRBD2. The CDR3 consists of 15 residues. Germline V gene sequence: CDR1 DFQATT, CDR2 SNEGSKA (reference sequence). After removal of 0 bases from V and 2 bases from J, the junction contained 4 bases not matched to a gene. The CDR3 nucleotides are TGCAGTGCTAGAGATCAAGCGGGAGTCACAGATACGCAGTATTTT. Protein sequence: CSARDQAGVTDTQYF.

The chain joins TRBV20-1 to TRBJ2-3; D gene ambiguous. This CDR3 has 14 amino acids. The germline CDR1 and CDR2 sequences are DFQATT and SNEGSKA (reference sequence). V was cut by 3 bases and J by 4 bases, with 14 bases left in between. The CDR3 loop is CSASRPAVSDTQYF. The CDR3 DNA is TGCAGTGCTAGCCGCCCAGCCGTCTCAGATACGCAGTATTTT.

This clonotype was detected only a few times. The V and J genes are TRBV5-1 and TRBJ2-5; 9 bases fit TRBD2. Germline assignment: CDR1 SGHRS and CDR2 YFSETQ. With V trimmed by 5 bases and J by 4 bases, 6 bases remained unmatched. This CDR3 has 14 amino acids. The chain's CDR3 is CASSSRTSVETQYF. In DNA form, the CDR3 reads TGCGCCAGCAGTTCCAGGACTAGCGTAGAGACCCAGTACTTC.

This clonotype has more than one count but fewer than ten. V is TRBV6-2 or TRBV6-3 and J is TRBJ1-2; D unresolved. The V end was cut by 8 bases, the J end by 7 bases, with 11 bases between. Per the germline V gene, CDR1 is MNHEY and CDR2 is SVGEGT. The CDR3 has 11 residues. As DNA, the CDR3 is TGTGCCAGCTCGTCGGCCTCTGGCTACACCTTC. It codes for CASSSASGYTF.

The chain combines TRBV7-2 with TRBJ1-2; D not certain. The V and J ends lost 0 bases and 3 bases respectively, with 8 bases between them. In germline, CDR1 is SGHTA, CDR2 FQGNSA. The CDR3 is 14 residues long. The CDR3 DNA reads TGTGCCAGCAGCTTAGCAGGGATTCACTATGGCTACACCTTC. Residues: CASSLAGIHYGYTF. The full variable domain, its missing parts supplied by reference TRBV7-2 and TRBJ1-2, is GAGVSQSPSNKVTEKGKDVELRCDPISGHTALYWYRQSLGQGLEFLIYFQGNSAPDKSGLPSDRFSAERTGGSVSTLTIQRTQQEDSAVYLCASSLAGIHYGYTFGSGTRLTVV.

The gene calls are TRBV27 and TRBJ1-5; tentative D call: TRBD1 (5 bases). The CDR3 is 14 residues long. The V and J ends lost 7 bases and 1 base respectively, with 11 bases between them. The germline V gene encodes CDR1 MNHEY and CDR2 SMNVEV (reference sequence). The CDR3 DNA reads TGTGCCAGCAATCCAGGGTTAAGCAATCAGCCCCAGCATTTT. Translation gives CASNPGLSNQPQHF.

In this sample, this clonotype turned up many times. This rearrangement joins TRBV5-1 to TRBJ2-6; D perhaps matches TRBD1 (6 bases). Germline V gives CDR1 SGHRS, CDR2 YFSETQ. The ends were cut back, 3 bases at V and 2 bases at J, with 12 bases in the middle. The CDR3 contains 16 residues. CDR3 loop: CASSWIQGTGANVLTF. The CDR3 DNA reads TGCGCCAGCAGCTGGATCCAGGGGACTGGGGCCAACGTCCTGACTTTC. Full variable domain (rest looked up from reference TRBV5-1 and TRBJ2-6): KAGVTQTPRYLIKTRGQQVTLSCSPISGHRSVSWYQQTPGQGLQFLFEYFSETQRNKGNFPGRFSGRQFSNSRSEMNVSTLELGDSALYLCASSWIQGTGANVLTFGAGSRLTVL.

V is TRBV4-2 and J is TRBJ1-4, with D perhaps TRBD1 (5 bases). This CDR3 is built from 17 residues. Germline V gives CDR1 LGHNA, CDR2 YNFKEQ. V shed 7 bases and J shed 4 bases, with 22 bases lying between them. The CDR3 bases are TGTGCCAGCAACACCCTGGGGGGTGCCGGAAATAATGAAAAACTGTTTTTT. Translation gives CASNTLGGAGNNEKLFF.

This clonotype occurred a few times. This chain links TRBV29-1 with TRBJ2-7; D might be TRBD2 (6 bases). Germline V gene sequence: CDR1 SQVTM, CDR2 ANQGSEA. The CDR3 loop spans 13 amino acids. V lost 1 base and J lost 6, with 13 bases in between. CDR3 residues: CSVEGGGLGEQYF. Written as DNA, the CDR3 is TGCAGCGTTGAAGGAGGAGGGCTCGGCGAGCAGTACTTC.

V is TRBV27 and J is TRBJ2-5; 12 nucleotides agree with TRBD2. Unmatched junction bases numbered 7, after V lost 4 bases and J lost 1 base. The germline gives CDR1 MNHEY, CDR2 SMNVEV (reference sequence). This CDR3 is built from 17 residues. For the CDR3, the DNA is TGTGCCAGCAGTTATCAAGGACTAGCGGGAATCCAAGAGACCCAGTACTTC. Translated, it gives CASSYQGLAGIQETQYF.

Notes on this clonotype: A much larger clonotype is one base distant, so this may be a read error. The chain is built from TRBV20-1 and TRBJ2-7, with 13 bases identical to TRBD2. Germline CDR1 DFQATT, CDR2 SNEGSKA (reference sequence). Unmatched junction bases numbered 7, after V lost 2 bases and J lost 6 bases. This CDR3 comprises 15 residues. This CDR3 reads CSARWPGLAGREQYF. CDR3 bases: TGCAGTGCTAGATGGCCGGGACTAGCGGGACGCGAGCAGTACTTC.

In its sample, this clonotype was seen many times. This chain connects TRBV20-1 to TRBJ2-7, with 9 positions matching TRBD2. The CDR3 is 13 amino acids. With V trimmed by 2 bases and J by 2 bases, 1 base remained unmatched. The germline gives CDR1 DFQATT, CDR2 SNEGSKA (reference sequence). The chain's CDR3 is CSARLAGTYEQYF. CDR3 coding DNA: TGCAGTGCTAGACTAGCGGGAACCTACGAGCAGTACTTC.

The table lists this clonotype with a few counts. CDR3 protein: CASSSPGQGNEQFF. DNA of the CDR3: TGTGCCAGCAGTTCCCCGGGACAGGGAAATGAGCAGTTCTTC. J is TRBJ2-1 and V is TRBV6-6; 9 nucleotides agree with TRBD1. The CDR3 extends over 14 amino acids. Germline-derived CDR1 and CDR2 are MNHNY and SVGAGI (reference sequence). With V trimmed by 4 bases and J by 7 bases, 5 bases remained unmatched.

Only a few counts were recorded for this clonotype. This chain uses TRBV29-1 with TRBJ2-4; D is possibly TRBD1 or TRBD2 (5 bases each). The tail of the sequence fits TRBJ2-7 better, so the J call may be wrong. Germline CDR1 reads SQVTM; CDR2 reads ANQGSEA. The length of the CDR3 is 12 residues. This chain's CDR3 is CSVRDEIYEQYF. For the CDR3, the DNA is TGCAGCGTCAGGGACGAAATATACGAGCAGTACTTC.

This clonotype turned up a few times. The chain is built from TRBV20-1 and TRBJ2-1; 11 nucleotides align to TRBD2. The CDR3 runs to 15 residues. Germline CDR1 DFQATT, CDR2 SNEGSKA (reference sequence). Trimming cost V 5 bases and J 4 bases; bases outside gene matches: 7. In DNA form, the CDR3 reads TGCAGTGCTCCACCCGGGACTAGCGGATACAATGAGCAGTTCTTC. Translated: CSAPPGTSGYNEQFF.

This clonotype was seen repeatedly, ten times or more. The chain joins TRBV12-3 or TRBV12-4 to TRBJ2-3, with 8 bases fitting TRBD1. This CDR3 is 15 amino acids long. Losses at the gene ends were 10 bases for V and 1 base for J; bases not matched to a gene: 10. CDR3 in amino acids: CATNPLQGGTDTQYF. DNA of the CDR3: TGTGCCACCAACCCTCTACAGGGGGGCACAGATACGCAGTATTTT.

The chain carries TRBV19 and TRBJ2-7; D unclear. Per the germline V gene, CDR1 is LNHDA and CDR2 is SQIVND (reference sequence). The CDR3 has 14 residues. Between the trimmed V and J ends, which lost 5 bases and 3 bases, there was a span of 14 bases. The DNA of the CDR3 is TGTGCCAGTAGTTTTGAGCGTTTTGGCTACGAGCAGTACTTC. Amino acids: CASSFERFGYEQYF.

The chain couples TRBV5-1 to TRBJ2-7; the D is unclear. Germline V gives CDR1 SGHRS, CDR2 YFSETQ. The CDR3 covers 15 residues. V lost 1 base, J lost 2 bases, and 13 bases lay in between. Here the CDR3 DNA reads TGCGCCAGCAGCTTGTTTGCAGGACGTCCCTACGAGCAGTACTTC. This sequence encodes CASSLFAGRPYEQYF.

V and J are TRBV15 and TRBJ2-4; 10 nucleotides align to TRBD2. The J call may be incorrect, as the DNA end agrees better with TRBJ2-7. The length of the CDR3 is 15 residues. Germline V gene lookup returns CDR1 LNHNV and CDR2 YYDKDF (reference sequence). Written as DNA, the CDR3 is TGTGCCACCAGCAGACTAGCGGGAGAATCCTACGAGCAGTACTTC. Amino acids: CATSRLAGESYEQYF.

This clonotype was observed many times. The CDR3 region is CASSQVLGEKLFF. In nucleotides, the CDR3 is TGCGCCAGCAGCCAAGTACTGGGGGAAAAACTGTTTTTT. The chain has TRBV4-3 and TRBJ1-4; unclear D gene. V was cut by 1 base and J by 8 bases, with 8 bases left in between. The length of the CDR3 is 13 residues. Germline V gives CDR1 LGHNA, CDR2 YSLEER.